This T cell receptor beta chain originates from a study of blood T cell repertoires in COVID-19. Whole-study context: Researchers got acute and convalescent COVID-19 samples from the United States, Italy and Spain. PBMCs, B-cell-depleted T cells, or T cells were the source of the cDNA or gDNA that made up the material.

Clones were read by immunoSEQ multiplex PCR, and TCRdb kept only the in-frame ones, dropping some. This table has 150,000 to 200,000 clones, almost 85% appearing once. Donors were grouped by their self-reported clinical history. Recovered Cohort 3 donors showed two negative PCRs, clearance, or symptom resolution. Points on this clone: Other DNA sequences within the sample encode an identical CDR3.

The source material was PBMCs or T cells enriched from blood (not recorded which). The receptor was derived from a man aged 50-59 years who had recovered from COVID-19.

CDR3 in DNA: TGTGCCAGCAGTACTGGTACGGATACGCAGTATTTT. This sequence encodes CASSTGTDTQYF. The chain combines TRBV6-5 with TRBJ2-3, with D unresolved. The CDR3 consists of 12 residues. V was shortened by 5 bases and J by 6 bases, with 9 bases between the two germline ends. CDR1 is MNHEY, CDR2 SVGAGI, per germline.